Listed below are T cell receptor beta chains from one sample, sequenced in a study of OX40 agonist ivuxolimab in advanced cancers. Only in-frame clones appear in the TCRdb table, and some are missing; sequencing was by immunoSEQ multiplex PCR. The table shows about 55,000 clones, with about 86% occurring only once. Sequenced material: CD4+ or CD8+ T cells sorted from blood, taken in a trial of the OX40 agonist ivuxolimab. The source of these receptors is an adult with an advanced solid tumor such as melanoma, head and neck, liver or kidney cancer. Both conserved end residues are part of each CDR3. D genes are given only for firm matches. Only part of the rows carry a size: once, few, many, or a class if the clone is expanded.

TRBV27	TRBD1	.	TRBJ1-2	CASGSGTGRYGYTF	TGTGCCAGCGGGTCAGGGACAGGGAGGTATGGCTACACCTTC
TRBV7-9	.	.	TRBJ2-7	CASSLGVGGHEQYF	TGTGCCAGCAGCTTAGGAGTGGGGGGGCACGAGCAGTACTTC
TRBV19	.	.	TRBJ1-2	CASSLIPTDTWARGYTF	TGTGCCAGTAGTTTAATCCCAACGGACACCTGGGCCCGTGGCTACACCTTC
TRBV6-5	.	few	TRBJ2-3	CATTEGEDTQYF	TGTGCCACTACCGAAGGGGAAGATACGCAGTATTTT
TRBV14	.	few	TRBJ2-7	CASSDWSQMGEQYF	TGTGCCAGCAGTGACTGGTCGCAGATGGGTGAGCAGTACTTC
TRBV12-5	.	.	TRBJ2-1	CASGFVVGVSYNEQFF	TGTGCTAGTGGTTTCGTAGTGGGGGTCTCATACAATGAGCAGTTCTTC
TRBV7-9	.	.	TRBJ2-7	CASSPSHEQYF	TGTGCCAGCAGCCCTTCCCACGAGCAGTACTTC
TRBV9	.	.	TRBJ2-7	CASSVEGTAAYEQYF	TGTGCCAGCAGCGTAGAGGGGACTGCTGCCTACGAGCAGTACTTC
TRBV15	.	.	TRBJ2-1	CATSRDLGGGPPYNEQFF	TGTGCCACCAGCAGAGATTTGGGGGGGGGCCCCCCCTACAATGAGCAGTTCTTC
TRBV11-2	.	.	TRBJ1-1	CASSLTRDWDTEAFF	TGTGCCAGCAGCTTAACCAGGGATTGGGACACTGAAGCTTTCTTT
TRBV7-6	.	.	TRBJ2-7	CASSRTSSEQYF	TGTGCCAGCAGCCGCACTAGTAGCGAGCAGTACTTC
TRBV5-6	.	.	TRBJ2-7	CASSPPGNYEQYF	TGTGCCAGCAGCCCCCCAGGGAACTACGAGCAGTACTTC
TRBV5-6	.	.	TRBJ2-7	CASSLGGRPYEQYF	TGTGCCAGCAGCTTGGGGGGCAGGCCCTACGAGCAGTACTTC
TRBV6-6	.	.	TRBJ2-7	CASSYSNVYEQYF	TGTGCCAGCAGTTACTCGAACGTCTACGAGCAGTACTTC
TRBV5-4	.	.	TRBJ2-2	CASSLGRAVGELFF	TGTGCCAGCAGCTTGGGCAGGGCAGTCGGGGAGCTGTTTTTT
TRBV14	.	.	TRBJ1-2	CASSQVQASKNYGYTF	TGTGCCAGCAGCCAAGTACAAGCCTCGAAGAACTATGGCTACACCTTC
TRBV6-5	.	.	TRBJ2-7	CASSYALGSHEQYF	TGTGCCAGCAGTTACGCGTTGGGTTCCCACGAGCAGTACTTC
TRBV6-5	.	.	TRBJ2-5	CASSYGDHRETQYF	TGTGCCAGCAGTTATGGGGACCACCGAGAGACCCAGTACTTC
TRBV2	.	.	TRBJ2-7	CASSEALQSRFYEQYF	TGTGCCAGCAGTGAAGCGCTTCAAAGTCGGTTCTACGAGCAGTACTTC
TRBV27	.	.	TRBJ1-1	CASSPIGGTEAFF	TGTGCCAGCAGCCCCATCGGTGGCACTGAAGCTTTCTTT
TRBV10-1	.	.	TRBJ1-1	CASSGNRRGKTEAFF	TGCGCCAGCAGTGGTAATCGCCGGGGAAAGACTGAAGCTTTCTTT
TRBV5-1	.	.	TRBJ2-2	CASSLAWETGELFF	TGCGCCAGCAGCTTGGCGTGGGAAACCGGGGAGCTGTTTTTT
TRBV2	TRBD1	.	TRBJ1-3	CATTVRGAGNTIYF	TGTGCCACCACGGTCAGGGGGGCTGGAAACACCATATATTTT
TRBV9	.	.	TRBJ2-3	CASSFEANTQYF	TGTGCCAGCAGCTTCGAAGCGAATACGCAGTATTTT
TRBV6-5	.	few	TRBJ1-1	CASSYTTGYTEAFF	TGTGCCAGCAGTTATACAACAGGCTACACTGAAGCTTTCTTT
TRBV27	.	.	TRBJ2-7	CASSLSRGEFVYEQYF	TGTGCCAGCAGTTTAAGTAGAGGGGAATTTGTCTACGAGCAGTACTTC
TRBV19	.	.	TRBJ2-5	CASSRGEDHRETQYF	TGTGCCAGTAGTAGGGGAGAGGACCATAGGGAGACCCAGTACTTC
TRBV6-1	TRBD2	.	TRBJ2-1	CASSEAGTSGYNEQFF	TGTGCCAGCAGTGAGGCGGGGACTAGCGGTTACAATGAGCAGTTCTTC
TRBV9	.	.	TRBJ2-2	CASSDSLGRANTGELFF	TGTGCCAGCAGCGATTCCTTAGGTCGGGCGAACACCGGGGAGCTGTTTTTT
TRBV27	.	.	TRBJ2-1	CASSPLGQGRNEQFF	TGTGCCAGCAGTCCCCTGGGGCAGGGGCGAAATGAGCAGTTCTTC
TRBV9	TRBD1	.	TRBJ2-3	CASSPDRVGTDTQYF	TGTGCCAGCAGCCCGGACAGGGTCGGCACAGATACGCAGTATTTT
TRBV29-1	.	.	TRBJ1-5	CSVDRTVNSNQPQHF	TGCAGCGTTGACCGGACGGTGAATAGCAATCAGCCCCAGCATTTT
TRBV9	TRBD1	.	TRBJ2-1	CASSRNVRTGGNNEQFF	TGTGCCAGCAGCCGAAACGTCCGGACAGGGGGAAACAATGAGCAGTTCTTC
TRBV29-1	.	few	TRBJ1-1	CSVDVNTEAFF	TGCAGCGTTGATGTAAACACTGAAGCTTTCTTT
TRBV7-3	TRBD1	.	TRBJ1-2	CASSPTGGEGYTF	TGTGCCAGCAGCCCGACAGGGGGAGAGGGCTACACCTTC
TRBV10-3	TRBD1	.	TRBJ1-1	CAIEEGGLNTEAFF	TGTGCCATCGAGGAAGGGGGCCTGAACACTGAAGCTTTCTTT
TRBV23-1	.	.	TRBJ2-3	CASSHTPGTQYF	TGCGCCAGCAGTCATACCCCGGGGACGCAGTATTTT
TRBV27	.	.	TRBJ1-2	CASSLSSDGGAGYTF	TGTGCCAGCAGTTTATCCTCGGACGGAGGAGCTGGCTACACCTTC
TRBV4-2	.	once	TRBJ2-1	CASSQVGSSYNEQFF	TGTGCCAGCAGCCAAGTGGGAAGCTCCTACAATGAGCAGTTCTTC
TRBV15	.	medium-sized	TRBJ1-1	CATSRDRMNTEAFF	TGTGCCACCAGCAGAGATCGTATGAACACTGAAGCTTTCTTT
TRBV9	TRBD1	.	TRBJ2-5	CASSVSQGALSTQYF	TGTGCCAGCAGCGTATCACAGGGGGCCCTTAGCACCCAGTACTTC
TRBV6-5	.	once	TRBJ1-2	CASSRLQGYYGYTF	TGTGCCAGCAGTAGATTACAGGGTTACTATGGCTACACCTTC
TRBV6-6	.	.	TRBJ2-2	CASSKPLLDSLGELFF	TGTGCCAGCAGTAAACCCCTTTTGGACAGTCTCGGGGAGCTGTTTTTT
TRBV5-6	.	.	TRBJ1-2	CASTRSRGFHYGYTF	TGTGCCAGCACCCGGAGTAGGGGGTTTCACTATGGCTACACCTTC
TRBV11-2	.	.	TRBJ2-3	CASSFTASGGAQDTQYF	TGTGCCAGCAGCTTTACCGCTAGTGGGGGGGCTCAAGATACGCAGTATTTT
TRBV19	.	.	TRBJ1-5	CASSLHFMRGHQPQHF	TGTGCCAGTAGCCTGCATTTCATGAGAGGACATCAGCCCCAGCATTTT
TRBV5-1	.	.	TRBJ2-3	CASTHRGASTDTQYF	TGCGCCAGCACCCATAGGGGGGCCAGCACAGATACGCAGTATTTT
TRBV11-2	.	once	TRBJ1-1	CASSLGTGWMESMNTEAFF	TGTGCCAGCAGCTTAGGGACCGGTTGGATGGAGTCAATGAACACTGAAGCTTTCTTT
TRBV9	.	.	TRBJ2-3	CASSVGGDSTDTQYF	TGTGCCAGCAGCGTAGGAGGGGATAGCACAGATACGCAGTATTTT
TRBV13	.	.	TRBJ2-1	CASTTEGEQFF	TGTGCCAGCACTACCGAAGGGGAGCAGTTCTTC
TRBV6-5	TRBD1	.	TRBJ2-7	CASSAGTGGYEQYF	TGTGCCAGCAGCGCGGGGACAGGGGGCTACGAGCAGTACTTC
TRBV5-6	TRBD1	.	TRBJ2-7	CASSAGQGYEQYF	TGTGCCAGCAGCGCGGGACAGGGCTACGAGCAGTACTTC
TRBV5-8	TRBD1	.	TRBJ2-7	CASIRGPSYEQYF	TGTGCCAGTATCAGGGGGCCATCCTACGAGCAGTACTTC
TRBV28	.	once	TRBJ2-7	CASGRGLSYEQYF	TGTGCCAGCGGAAGGGGATTGTCCTACGAGCAGTACTTC
TRBV15	.	.	TRBJ1-1	CATSLTGRTEAFF	TGTGCCACCAGCTTAACAGGGAGGACTGAAGCTTTCTTT
TRBV9	.	.	TRBJ2-1	CASSVGSGGPNEQFF	TGTGCCAGCAGCGTAGGGAGTGGGGGGCCAAATGAGCAGTTCTTC